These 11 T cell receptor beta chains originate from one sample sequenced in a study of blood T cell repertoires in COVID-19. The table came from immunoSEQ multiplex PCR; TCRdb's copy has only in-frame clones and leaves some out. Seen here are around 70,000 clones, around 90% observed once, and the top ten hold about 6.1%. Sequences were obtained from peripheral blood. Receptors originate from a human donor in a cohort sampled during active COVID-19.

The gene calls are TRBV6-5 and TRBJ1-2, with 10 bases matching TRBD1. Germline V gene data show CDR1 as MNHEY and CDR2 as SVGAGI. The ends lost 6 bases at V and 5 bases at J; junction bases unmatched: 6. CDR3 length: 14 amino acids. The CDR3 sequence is CASRGQGGQYGYTF. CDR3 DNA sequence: TGTGCCAGCAGAGGACAGGGGGGTCAGTATGGCTACACCTTC.

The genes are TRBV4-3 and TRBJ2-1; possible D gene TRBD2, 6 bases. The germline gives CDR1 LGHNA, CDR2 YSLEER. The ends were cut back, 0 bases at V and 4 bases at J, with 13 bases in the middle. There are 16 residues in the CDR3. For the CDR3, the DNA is TGCGCCAGCAGCCAAGACCCTAGCGCCACTTACAATGAGCAGTTCTTC. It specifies CASSQDPSATYNEQFF.

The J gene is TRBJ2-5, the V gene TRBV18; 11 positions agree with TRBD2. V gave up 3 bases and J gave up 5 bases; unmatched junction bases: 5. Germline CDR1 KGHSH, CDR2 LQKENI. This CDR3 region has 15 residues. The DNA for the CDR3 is TGTGCCAGCTCACCCCCGACTAGCGGGGTGGAGACCCAGTACTTC. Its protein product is CASSPPTSGVETQYF.

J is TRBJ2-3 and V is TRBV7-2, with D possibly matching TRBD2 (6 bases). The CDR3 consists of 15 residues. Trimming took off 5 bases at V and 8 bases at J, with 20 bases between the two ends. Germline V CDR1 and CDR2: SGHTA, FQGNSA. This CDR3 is CASSPLKGLRATQYF. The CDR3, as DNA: TGTGCCAGCAGCCCGCTAAAGGGACTCCGCGCTACGCAGTATTTT.

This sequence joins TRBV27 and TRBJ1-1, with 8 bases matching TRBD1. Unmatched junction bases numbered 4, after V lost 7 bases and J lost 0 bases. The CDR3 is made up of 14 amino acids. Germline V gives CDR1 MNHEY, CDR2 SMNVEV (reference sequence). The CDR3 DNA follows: TGTGCCAGCACTCCGGACAGGGTGAACACTGAAGCTTTCTTT. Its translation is CASTPDRVNTEAFF.

CDR3 DNA sequence: TGTGCCAGCAGCCCCCTGGGGCGGCGCACAGATACGCAGTATTTT. This encodes CASSPLGRRTDTQYF. V is TRBV7-2 and J is TRBJ2-3; D perhaps matches TRBD1 (5 bases). Germline V gene sequence: CDR1 SGHTA, CDR2 FQGNSA. This CDR3 has 15 residues. V lost 5 bases, J lost 1 base, and 13 bases lay in between. The variable domain in full, with the rest retrieved from reference TRBV7-2 and TRBJ2-3, is GAGVSQSPSNKVTEKGKDVELRCDPISGHTALYWYRQSLGQGLEFLIYFQGNSAPDKSGLPSDRFSAERTGGSVSTLTIQRTQQEDSAVYLCASSPLGRRTDTQYFGPGTRLTVL.

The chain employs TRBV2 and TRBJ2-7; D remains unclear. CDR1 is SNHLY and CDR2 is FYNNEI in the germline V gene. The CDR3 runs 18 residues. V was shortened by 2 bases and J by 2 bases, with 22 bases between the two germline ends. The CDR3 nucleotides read TGTGCCAGCAGTGAATGGTACAGCAGTATGGATTTTACCTACGAGCAGTACTTC. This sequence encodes CASSEWYSSMDFTYEQYF.

CDR3 region: CASSTLAYQETQYF. In DNA, the CDR3 is TGTGCCAGCAGCACTCTAGCGTACCAAGAGACCCAGTACTTC. V is TRBV3-1 (or the pseudogene TRBV3-2) and J is TRBJ2-5; D may be TRBD2 (6 bases). With 5 bases removed from V and 0 bases from J, the gap between germline ends came to 10 bases. This CDR3 has 14 residues. The germline gives CDR1 LGHDT, CDR2 YNNKEL (reference sequence).

CDR3 sequence (DNA): TGTGCCAGCAGGCAGGGCTTAGGTGGCTACACCTTC. The encoded protein is CASRQGLGGYTF. This chain connects TRBV2 to TRBJ1-2, with D perhaps TRBD1 (5 bases). V was cut by 6 bases and J by 7 bases, with 12 bases left in between. Germline values: CDR1 SNHLY, CDR2 FYNNEI. This CDR3 contains 12 residues. The complete variable domain, with remaining parts taken from reference TRBV2 and TRBJ1-2, reads EPEVTQTPSHQVTQMGQEVILRCVPISNHLYFYWYRQILGQKVEFLVSFYNNEISEKSEIFDDQFSVERPDGSNFTLKIRSTKLEDSAMYFCASRQGLGGYTFGSGTRLTVV.

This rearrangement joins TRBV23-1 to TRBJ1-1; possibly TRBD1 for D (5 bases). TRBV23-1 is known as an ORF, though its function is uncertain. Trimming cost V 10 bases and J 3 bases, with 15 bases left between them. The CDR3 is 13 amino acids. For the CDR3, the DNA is TGCGCCATCCCGGGTGGGGCCCACACTGAAGCTTTCTTT. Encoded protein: CAIPGGAHTEAFF.

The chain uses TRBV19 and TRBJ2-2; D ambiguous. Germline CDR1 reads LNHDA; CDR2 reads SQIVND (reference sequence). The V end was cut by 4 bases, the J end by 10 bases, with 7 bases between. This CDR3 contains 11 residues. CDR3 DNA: TGTGCCAGTAGTAATAATATGGAGCTGTTTTTT. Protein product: CASSNNMELFF.